This T cell receptor (beta chain) was obtained from a study of blood T cell repertoires in COVID-19. Enrolment of Seattle patients took place during active infection, and they were followed longitudinally. The V gene end was trimmed by 4 bases and the J gene end by 3 bases; junction bases not matched to a gene: 9. CDR3 length: 16 amino acids. Germline loops: CDR1 MNHEY, CDR2 SVGEGT. Profiling relied on immunoSEQ multiplex PCR, and the TCRdb table lists in-frame clones only, not all of them. The sample records approximately 290,000 clones, around 81% being singletons. The TCR was taken from a person between 65 and 80 years old with COVID-19, enrolled during active disease. Sample: peripheral blood. This chain joins TRBV6-2 or TRBV6-3 and TRBJ1-5; 7 nucleotides match TRBD1. The CDR3 is CASSSRTGALNQPQHF. As DNA, the CDR3 is TGTGCCAGCAGTTCCAGGACAGGAGCTCTCAATCAGCCCCAGCATTTT.